These 18 T cell receptor beta chains were sequenced from one sample in a study of blood T cell repertoires in COVID-19. Produced via immunoSEQ multiplex PCR; TCRdb's table is partial and in-frame only. The sample yields 210,000 or so clones, 88% seen once. The sample comprised peripheral blood. These receptors were obtained from a man younger than 35 with active or convalescent COVID-19.

The gene calls are TRBV18 and TRBJ2-1; 14 nucleotides line up with TRBD2. This CDR3 is 21 amino acids long. Losses at the gene ends were 4 bases for V and 7 bases for J; bases not matched to a gene: 21. The germline V gene has CDR1 KGHSH and CDR2 LQKENI. CDR3 nucleotides: TGTGCCAGCTCACTCTTCTTAAAGACTAGCGGGAGGGCCGCAAAAGGTAATGAGCAGTTCTTC. It specifies CASSLFLKTSGRAAKGNEQFF.

Details on this clone: Other DNA sequences in the sample encode the same CDR3. This rearrangement joins TRBV30 to TRBJ1-2; possibly TRBD1 for D (5 bases). Germline V gives CDR1 GTSNPN, CDR2 SVGIG (reference sequence). The CDR3 runs to 12 residues. Trimming pared 3 bases from V and 8 bases from J, leaving 13 bases between. As DNA, the CDR3 is TGTGCCTGGAGGCCCCCGGGGGGGGGCTACACCTTC. Residues: CAWRPPGGGYTF.

This chain links TRBV6-2 or TRBV6-3 with TRBJ2-7; perhaps TRBD1 as D (6 bases). The germline V gene encodes CDR1 MNHEY and CDR2 SVGEGT. The CDR3 runs to 19 residues. Trimming stripped 0 bases from V and 3 bases from J, with 24 bases between. CDR3 in amino acids: CASSYSPGSVRGTFYEQYF. The CDR3, as DNA: TGTGCCAGCAGTTACTCGCCAGGTAGCGTCAGGGGAACCTTCTACGAGCAGTACTTC.

J is TRBJ1-2 and V is TRBV3-1 (or the pseudogene TRBV3-2), with D possibly being TRBD1 (5 bases). The CDR3 is 12 residues long. Trimming took off 3 bases at V and 13 bases at J, with 15 bases between the two ends. Germline V gives CDR1 LGHDT, CDR2 YNNKEL (reference sequence). The CDR3 coding sequence is TGTGCCAGCAGCCACCCACCGGGGGGGAGCACCTTC. Its protein product is CASSHPPGGSTF.

This sequence joins TRBV5-6 and TRBJ2-7; TRBD1 might be the D (6 bases). CDR3 length: 15 amino acids. CDR1 and CDR2 (germline): SGHDT, YYEEEE. V gave up 3 bases and J gave up 2 bases, with 15 bases separating them. CDR3: CASSSRQAQTYEQYF. The CDR3 nucleotides are TGTGCCAGCAGCTCGCGACAGGCACAGACCTACGAGCAGTACTTC.

The CDR3 bases are TGTGCCAGCAGCCAAGACTCCAGGGACAACGAGCAGTACTTC. Translating it yields CASSQDSRDNEQYF. The chain joins TRBV3-1 (or the pseudogene TRBV3-2) to TRBJ2-7; tentative D call: TRBD1 (6 bases). The V gene lost 0 bases and the J gene lost 5 bases, with 11 bases spanning the gap. Per the germline V gene, CDR1 is LGHDT and CDR2 is YNNKEL (reference sequence). This CDR3 is 14 amino acids long.

This rearrangement joins TRBV27 to TRBJ2-6, with TRBD1 as a possible D gene (5 bases). The CDR3 totals 20 residues. V lost 5 bases, J lost 3 bases, and 26 bases lay in between. Germline CDR1 MNHEY, CDR2 SMNVEV (reference sequence). DNA for the CDR3: TGTGCCAGCAGTCCATCGGTGGGAAGGGGCCGTCTTAGTGGGGCCAACGTCCTGACTTTC. This sequence encodes CASSPSVGRGRLSGANVLTF.

This clone has just a few counts. Written as DNA, the CDR3 is TGTGCCACCAGCAAGACAAGCGGGAGTATGATTGAGACCCAGTACTTC. Translated, it gives CATSKTSGSMIETQYF. The V gene is TRBV24-1, the J gene TRBJ2-5; the match to TRBD2 covers 8 bases. CDR3 length: 16 amino acids. Germline V gives CDR1 KGHDR, CDR2 SFDVKD. V lost 7 bases to trimming and J lost 5 bases; unmatched junction nucleotides: 14.

The gene calls are TRBV5-4 and TRBJ2-2, with 16 bases fitting TRBD2. Germline V gene sequence: CDR1 SGHNT, CDR2 YYREEE (reference sequence). The V gene end was trimmed by 4 bases and the J gene end by 5 bases; junction bases not matched to a gene: 14. The CDR3 has 20 amino acids. The CDR3 is CASSLKTGTSGRGFTGELFF. DNA for the CDR3: TGTGCCAGCAGCCTAAAAACCGGGACTAGCGGGAGGGGATTTACCGGGGAGCTGTTTTTT.

The chain links TRBV15 to TRBJ1-1; D gene uncertain. The V and J ends lost 4 bases and 2 bases respectively, with 8 bases between them. The CDR3 consists of 13 residues. Germline loops: CDR1 LNHNV, CDR2 YYDKDF (reference sequence). The CDR3 sequence is CATSNKLNTEAFF. CDR3 in DNA: TGTGCCACCAGCAATAAGCTAAACACTGAAGCTTTCTTT.

This clone came up a few times. The V gene is TRBV29-1, the J gene TRBJ2-2, with 9 bases identical to TRBD1. This CDR3 has 12 residues. J was trimmed by 6 bases and V by 7 bases; bases with no gene match: 3. Germline loops: CDR1 SQVTM, CDR2 ANQGSEA. CDR3 bases: TGCAGCGGCGGGACAGGGTCCGGGGAGCTGTTTTTT. Its protein product is CSGGTGSGELFF.

The chain's CDR3 is CATSRQGYGYTF. The CDR3 coding sequence is TGTGCCACCAGTAGACAGGGCTATGGCTACACCTTC. The J gene is TRBJ1-2, the V gene TRBV24-1; 7 nucleotides match TRBD1. The germline V gene has CDR1 KGHDR and CDR2 SFDVKD. V shed 6 bases, J shed 4 bases, and the junction held 1 base outside the gene matches. This CDR3 has 12 residues.

This sequence joins TRBV7-5 and TRBJ1-5. TRBV7-5 is labeled a pseudogene. CDR3 size: 17 residues. This CDR3 reads CVRSLGEGTRSNQPQHF. The CDR3 coding sequence is TGTGTCAGAAGCTTAGGGGAGGGGACACGAAGCAATCAGCCCCAGCATTTT.

The chain joins TRBV4-1 to TRBJ2-1; D is possibly TRBD2 (6 bases). There are 16 residues in the CDR3. V dropped 2 bases and J dropped 4 bases, with 15 bases sitting between them. The germline V gene encodes CDR1 MGHRA and CDR2 YSYEKL. CDR3 DNA sequence: TGCGCCAGCAGCCAAATTCCGGGACTGGGATACAATGAGCAGTTCTTC. It translates to CASSQIPGLGYNEQFF.

Only a few counts were recorded for this clone. This chain connects TRBV19 to TRBJ2-2; 8 bases are a match to TRBD1. J was trimmed by 6 bases and V by 4 bases; bases with no gene match: 4. Germline V gives CDR1 LNHDA, CDR2 SQIVND (reference sequence). CDR3 length: 14 amino acids. The CDR3 DNA is TGTGCCAGTAGTAGACAGGGGATCGCCGGGGAGCTGTTTTTT. This encodes CASSRQGIAGELFF. Drawing the rest from reference TRBV19 and TRBJ2-2, the complete variable domain is DGGITQSPKYLFRKEGQNVTLSCEQNLNHDAMYWYRQDPGQGLRLIYYSQIVNDFQKGDIAEGYSVSREKKESFPLTVTSAQKNPTAFYLCASSRQGIAGELFFGEGSRLTVL.

The chain has TRBV14 and TRBJ1-2, with 9 bases lining up with TRBD1. J lost 8 bases, V lost 4 bases, and 11 bases had no gene match. The CDR3 consists of 15 residues. Germline-derived CDR1 and CDR2 are SGHDN and FVKESK. DNA of the CDR3: TGTGCCAGCAGCCCCTTGGACAGGGGCAGGAGGGGCTACACCTTC. Protein: CASSPLDRGRRGYTF.

The J gene is TRBJ2-7, the V gene TRBV4-2, with TRBD1 matching over 9 bases. CDR3 length: 15 amino acids. The V gene end was trimmed by 4 bases and the J gene end by 2 bases; junction bases not matched to a gene: 6. CDR1 is LGHNA, CDR2 YNFKEQ, per germline. CDR3 sequence reads: CASSPTGQGTYEQYF. In nucleotides, the CDR3 is TGTGCCAGCAGCCCTACCGGACAGGGGACCTACGAGCAGTACTTC.

This clone was detected many times. The J gene is TRBJ2-2, the V gene TRBV5-1; D might be TRBD2 (6 bases). Germline V gives CDR1 SGHRS, CDR2 YFSETQ. Trimming cost V 2 bases and J 3 bases, with 11 bases left between them. The CDR3 covers 15 residues. CDR3 bases: TGCGCCAGCAGCTTACCCGGGGGATACACCGGGGAGCTGTTTTTT. Protein: CASSLPGGYTGELFF.